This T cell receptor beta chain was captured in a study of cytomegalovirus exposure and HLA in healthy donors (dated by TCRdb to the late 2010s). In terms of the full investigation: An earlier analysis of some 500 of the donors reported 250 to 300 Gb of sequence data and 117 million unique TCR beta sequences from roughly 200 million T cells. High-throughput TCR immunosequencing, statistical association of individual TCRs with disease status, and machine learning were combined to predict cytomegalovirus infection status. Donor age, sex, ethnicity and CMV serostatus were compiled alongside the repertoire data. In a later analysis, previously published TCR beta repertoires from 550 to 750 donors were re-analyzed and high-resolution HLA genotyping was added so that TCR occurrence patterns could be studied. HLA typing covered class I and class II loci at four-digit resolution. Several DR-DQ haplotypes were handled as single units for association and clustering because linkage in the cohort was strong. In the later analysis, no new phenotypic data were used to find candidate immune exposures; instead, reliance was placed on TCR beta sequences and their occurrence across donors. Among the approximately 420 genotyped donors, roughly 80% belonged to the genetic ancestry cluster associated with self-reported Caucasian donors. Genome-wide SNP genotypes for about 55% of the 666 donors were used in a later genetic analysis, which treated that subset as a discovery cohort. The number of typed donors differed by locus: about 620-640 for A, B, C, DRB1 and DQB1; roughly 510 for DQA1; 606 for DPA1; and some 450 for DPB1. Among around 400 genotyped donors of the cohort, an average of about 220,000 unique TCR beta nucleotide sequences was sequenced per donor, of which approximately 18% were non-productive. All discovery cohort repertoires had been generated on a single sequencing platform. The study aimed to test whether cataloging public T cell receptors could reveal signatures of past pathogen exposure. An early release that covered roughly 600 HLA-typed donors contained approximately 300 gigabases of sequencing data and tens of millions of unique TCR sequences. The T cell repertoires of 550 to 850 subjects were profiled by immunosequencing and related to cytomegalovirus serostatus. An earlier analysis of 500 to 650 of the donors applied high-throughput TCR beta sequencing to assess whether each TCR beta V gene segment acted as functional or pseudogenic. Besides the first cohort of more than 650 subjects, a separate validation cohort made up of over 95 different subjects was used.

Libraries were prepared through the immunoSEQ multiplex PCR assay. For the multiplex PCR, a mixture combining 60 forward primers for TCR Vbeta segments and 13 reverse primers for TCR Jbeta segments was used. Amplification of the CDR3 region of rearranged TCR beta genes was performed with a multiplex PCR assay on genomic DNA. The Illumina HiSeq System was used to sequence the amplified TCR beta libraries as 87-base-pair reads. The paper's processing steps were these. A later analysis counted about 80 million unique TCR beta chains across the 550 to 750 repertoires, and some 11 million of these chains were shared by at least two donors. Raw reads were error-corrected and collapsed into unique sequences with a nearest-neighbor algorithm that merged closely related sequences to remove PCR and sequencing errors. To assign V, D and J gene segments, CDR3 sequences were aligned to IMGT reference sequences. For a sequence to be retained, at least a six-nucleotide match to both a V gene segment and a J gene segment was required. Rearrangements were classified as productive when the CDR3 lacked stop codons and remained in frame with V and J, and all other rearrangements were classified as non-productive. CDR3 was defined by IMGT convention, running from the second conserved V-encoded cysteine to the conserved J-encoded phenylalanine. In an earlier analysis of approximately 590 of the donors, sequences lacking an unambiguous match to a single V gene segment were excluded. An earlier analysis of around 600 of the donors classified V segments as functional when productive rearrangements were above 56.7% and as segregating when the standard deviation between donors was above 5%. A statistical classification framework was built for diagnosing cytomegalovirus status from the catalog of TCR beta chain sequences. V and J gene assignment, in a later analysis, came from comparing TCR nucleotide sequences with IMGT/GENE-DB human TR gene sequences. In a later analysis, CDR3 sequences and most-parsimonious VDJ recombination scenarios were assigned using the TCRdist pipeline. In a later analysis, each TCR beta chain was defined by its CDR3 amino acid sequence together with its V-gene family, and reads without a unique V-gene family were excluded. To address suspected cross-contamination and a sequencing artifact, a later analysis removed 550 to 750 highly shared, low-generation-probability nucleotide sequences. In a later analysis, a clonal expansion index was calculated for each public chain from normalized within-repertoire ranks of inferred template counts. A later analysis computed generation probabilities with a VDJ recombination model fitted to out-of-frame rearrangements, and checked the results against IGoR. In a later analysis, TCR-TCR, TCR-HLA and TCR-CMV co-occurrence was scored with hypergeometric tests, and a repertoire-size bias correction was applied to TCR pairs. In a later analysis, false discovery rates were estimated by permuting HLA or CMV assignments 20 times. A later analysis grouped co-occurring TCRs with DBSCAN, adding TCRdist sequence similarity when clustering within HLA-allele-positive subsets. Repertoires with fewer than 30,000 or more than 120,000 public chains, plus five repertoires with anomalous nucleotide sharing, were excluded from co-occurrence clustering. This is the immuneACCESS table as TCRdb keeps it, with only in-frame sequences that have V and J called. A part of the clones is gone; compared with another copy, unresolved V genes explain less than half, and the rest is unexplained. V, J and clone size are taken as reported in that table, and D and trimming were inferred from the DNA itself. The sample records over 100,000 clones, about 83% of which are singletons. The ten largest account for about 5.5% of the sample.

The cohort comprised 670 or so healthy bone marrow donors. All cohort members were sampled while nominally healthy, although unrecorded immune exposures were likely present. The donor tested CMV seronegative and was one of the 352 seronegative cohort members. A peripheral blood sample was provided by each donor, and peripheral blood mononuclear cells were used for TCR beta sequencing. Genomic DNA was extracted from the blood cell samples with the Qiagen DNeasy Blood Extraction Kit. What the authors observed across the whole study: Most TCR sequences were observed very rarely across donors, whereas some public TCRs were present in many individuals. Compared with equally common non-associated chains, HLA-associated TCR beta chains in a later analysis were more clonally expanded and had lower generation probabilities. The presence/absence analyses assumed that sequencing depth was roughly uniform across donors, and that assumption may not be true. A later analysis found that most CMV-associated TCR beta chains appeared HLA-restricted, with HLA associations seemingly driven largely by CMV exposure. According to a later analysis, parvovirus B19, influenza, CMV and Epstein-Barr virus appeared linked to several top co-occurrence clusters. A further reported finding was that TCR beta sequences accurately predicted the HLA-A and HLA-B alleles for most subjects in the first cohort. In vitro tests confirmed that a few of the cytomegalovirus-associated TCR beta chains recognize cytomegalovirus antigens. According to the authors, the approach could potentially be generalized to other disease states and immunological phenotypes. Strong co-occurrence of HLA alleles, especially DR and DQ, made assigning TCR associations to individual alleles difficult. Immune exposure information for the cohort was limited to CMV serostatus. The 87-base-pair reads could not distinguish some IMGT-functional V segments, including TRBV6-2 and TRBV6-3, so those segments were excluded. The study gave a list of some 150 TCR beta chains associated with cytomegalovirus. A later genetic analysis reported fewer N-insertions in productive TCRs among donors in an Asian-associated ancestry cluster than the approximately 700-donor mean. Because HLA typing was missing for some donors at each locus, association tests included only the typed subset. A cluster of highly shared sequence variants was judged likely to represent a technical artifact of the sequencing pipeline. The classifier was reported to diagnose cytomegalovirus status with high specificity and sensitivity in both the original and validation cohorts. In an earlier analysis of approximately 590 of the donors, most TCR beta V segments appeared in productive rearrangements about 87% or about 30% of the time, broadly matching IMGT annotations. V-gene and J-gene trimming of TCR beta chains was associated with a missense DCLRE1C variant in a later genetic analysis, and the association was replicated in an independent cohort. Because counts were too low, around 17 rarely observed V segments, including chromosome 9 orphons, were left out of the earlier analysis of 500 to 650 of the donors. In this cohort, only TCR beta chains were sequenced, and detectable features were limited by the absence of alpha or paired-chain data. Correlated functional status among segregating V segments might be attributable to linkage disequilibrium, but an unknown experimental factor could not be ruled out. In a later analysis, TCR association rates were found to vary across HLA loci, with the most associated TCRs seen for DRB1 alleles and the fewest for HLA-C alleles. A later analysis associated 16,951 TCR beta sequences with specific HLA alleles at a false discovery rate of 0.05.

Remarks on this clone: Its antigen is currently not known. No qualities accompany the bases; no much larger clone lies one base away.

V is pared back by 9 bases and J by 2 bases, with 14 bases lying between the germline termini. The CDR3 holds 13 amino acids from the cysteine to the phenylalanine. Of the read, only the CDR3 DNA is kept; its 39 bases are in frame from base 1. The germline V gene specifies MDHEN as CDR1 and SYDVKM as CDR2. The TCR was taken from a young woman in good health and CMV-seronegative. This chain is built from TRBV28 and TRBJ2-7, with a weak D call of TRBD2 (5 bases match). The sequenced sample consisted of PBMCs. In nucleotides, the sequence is TGTGCCAGTAGCCCGGGGAGCCCCTACGAGCAGTACTTC. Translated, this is CASSPGSPYEQYF. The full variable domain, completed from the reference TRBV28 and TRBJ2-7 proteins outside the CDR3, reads DVKVTQSSRYLVKRTGEKVFLECVQDMDHENMFWYRQDPGLGLRLIYFSYDVKMKEKGDIPEGYSVSREKKERFSLILESASTNQTSMYLCASSPGSPYEQYFGPGTRLTVT.